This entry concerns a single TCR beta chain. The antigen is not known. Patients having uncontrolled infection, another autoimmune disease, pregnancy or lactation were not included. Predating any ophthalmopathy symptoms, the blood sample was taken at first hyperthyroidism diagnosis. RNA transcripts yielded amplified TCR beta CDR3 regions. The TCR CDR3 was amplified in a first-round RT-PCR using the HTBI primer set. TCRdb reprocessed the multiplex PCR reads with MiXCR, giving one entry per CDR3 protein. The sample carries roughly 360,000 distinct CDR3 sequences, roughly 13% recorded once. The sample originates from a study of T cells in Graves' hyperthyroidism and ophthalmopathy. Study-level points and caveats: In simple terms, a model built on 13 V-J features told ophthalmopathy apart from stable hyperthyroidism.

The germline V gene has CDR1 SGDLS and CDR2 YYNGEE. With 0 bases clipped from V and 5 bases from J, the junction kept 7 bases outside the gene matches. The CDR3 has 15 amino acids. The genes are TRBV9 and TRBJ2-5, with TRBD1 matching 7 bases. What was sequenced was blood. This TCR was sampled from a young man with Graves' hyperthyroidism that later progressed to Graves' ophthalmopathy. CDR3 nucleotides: TGTGCCAGCAGCGTAGCTTTGACAGGGAGTGAGACCCAGTACTTC. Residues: CASSVALTGSETQYF.